Shown below are 13 T cell receptor beta chains from a single sample sequenced in a study of T cells in Graves' hyperthyroidism and ophthalmopathy. Amplification yielded TCR beta CDR3 regions, with RNA transcripts as the source. Primed by the HTBI set, a first-round RT-PCR was run on the TCR CDR3. MiXCR, run by TCRdb on the multiplex PCR reads, gives a single entry per CDR3 protein. Here the sample spans roughly 510,000 distinct CDR3 sequences, roughly 45% being singletons. Material for sequencing was peripheral blood or thyroid tissue (not recorded which). The receptor source for this set is an adult woman with Graves' disease, either hyperthyroidism or ophthalmopathy (not recorded which).

This rearrangement joins TRBV25-1 to TRBJ2-7; D may be TRBD1 (7 bases). CDR1 MGHDK and CDR2 SYGVNS come from the germline V gene. Trimming pared 7 bases from V and 0 bases from J, leaving 16 bases between. This CDR3 contains 15 residues. In DNA form, the CDR3 reads TGTGCCAGCACCCAAGGAGGGGGCGGCTCCTACGAGCAGTACTTC. Translation gives CASTQGGGGSYEQYF.

This chain links TRBV15 with TRBJ1-1; D perhaps matches TRBD1 (5 bases). Germline CDR1 is LNHNV and CDR2 is YYDKDF (reference sequence). Trimming cost V 4 bases and J 4 bases, with 16 bases left between them. The CDR3 runs 15 residues. The CDR3 region is CATSIGSGRSTEAFF. CDR3 bases: TGTGCCACCAGCATCGGTTCAGGGCGGTCCACTGAAGCTTTCTTT.

V is TRBV29-1 and J is TRBJ2-5; tentative D call: TRBD1 (6 bases). There are 12 residues in the CDR3. Germline V gene lookup returns CDR1 SQVTM and CDR2 ANQGSEA. V was shortened by 6 bases and J by 4 bases, with 12 bases between the two germline ends. In nucleotides, the CDR3 is TGCAGCGTCTATCAAGGGGGAGAGACCCAGTACTTC. Translated, it gives CSVYQGGETQYF.

This chain uses TRBV11-2 with TRBJ1-2, with D possibly TRBD1 on 5 matching bases. This CDR3 spans 14 amino acids. The V and J ends lost 5 bases and 7 bases respectively, with 17 bases between them. From germline, CDR1 is SGHAT and CDR2 FQNNGV. The CDR3 loop is CASSTTTVRGGYTF. The CDR3 DNA reads as TGTGCCAGCAGCACAACGACAGTTCGAGGTGGCTACACCTTC. Full variable domain (outside the CDR3, taken from reference TRBV11-2 and TRBJ1-2): EAGVAQSPRYKIIEKRQSVAFWCNPISGHATLYWYQQILGQGPKLLIQFQNNGVVDDSQLPKDRFSAERLKGVDSTLKIQPAKLEDSAVYLCASSTTTVRGGYTFGSGTRLTVV.

Remarks on this clonotype: A read error may explain this, as a much larger clone is one base away. CDR3 sequence: CAGRLSWGAFGSPLHF. The CDR3 coding sequence is TGTGCCGGTAGACTCTCCTGGGGGGCCTTCGGGTCACCCCTCCACTTT. The chain is built from TRBV19 and TRBJ1-6; D might be TRBD1 (6 bases). The CDR3 has 16 residues. Germline lookup yields CDR1 LNHDA and CDR2 SQIVND (reference sequence).

The chain combines TRBV2 with TRBJ1-5; D ambiguous. From germline, CDR1 is SNHLY and CDR2 FYNNEI. The CDR3 has 13 residues. The germline V and J ends were trimmed by 3 bases and 13 bases, with 16 bases remaining between them. CDR3 amino acids: CASSEVGLWAQHF. The CDR3, as DNA: TGTGCCAGCAGTGAGGTGGGTCTGTGGGCGCAGCATTTT.

V is TRBV2 and J is TRBJ2-1; 8 bases fit TRBD2. The germline gives CDR1 SNHLY, CDR2 FYNNEI. The CDR3 totals 14 residues. The V and J ends lost 8 bases and 8 bases, in that order; junction bases with no gene match: 11. The CDR3 DNA is TGTGCCAGCTCCCGTGGGCGGGAGGTCGATGAGCAGTTCTTC. It yields the protein CASSRGREVDEQFF. Combining the CDR3 with reference TRBV2 and TRBJ2-1 gives the whole variable domain EPEVTQTPSHQVTQMGQEVILRCVPISNHLYFYWYRQILGQKVEFLVSFYNNEISEKSEIFDDQFSVERPDGSNFTLKIRSTKLEDSAMYFCASSRGREVDEQFFGPGTRLTVL.

V and J are TRBV15 and TRBJ1-3; possibly TRBD1 for D (5 bases). The CDR3 has 18 amino acids. Germline CDR1 is LNHNV and CDR2 is YYDKDF (reference sequence). Deletions cut 0 bases from V and 4 bases from J, with 19 bases between. CDR3 sequence (DNA): TGTGCCACCAGCAGAGAACCGCCCGCCGGGGACGAAGGAAACACCATATATTTT. Amino acid sequence: CATSREPPAGDEGNTIYF.

The chain is built from TRBV7-2 and TRBJ2-7, with 7 nucleotides matching TRBD1. Germline V gives CDR1 SGHTA, CDR2 FQGNSA. The V gene end was trimmed by 5 bases and the J gene end by 3 bases; junction bases not matched to a gene: 16. The CDR3 loop spans 17 amino acids. The CDR3 DNA follows: TGTGCCAGCAGCACGAGACAGGGTAGGAGTTATGGCTACGAGCAGTACTTC. Translating gives CASSTRQGRSYGYEQYF.

This clonotype was counted only a few times. The chain carries TRBV20-1 and TRBJ1-2; a weak D match, TRBD1 (5 bases). Trimming shortened V by 6 bases and J by 4 bases, and 12 bases separated the two germline ends. The CDR3 is made up of 12 amino acids. CDR1 DFQATT and CDR2 SNEGSKA come from the germline V gene (reference sequence). CDR3 DNA sequence: TGCAGTGCCACCAGGGAGCTCTATGGCTACACCTTC. This codes for CSATRELYGYTF.

The chain has TRBV25-1 and TRBJ2-5, with a weak D call TRBD2 (5 bases). The V gene's germline CDR1 is MGHDK and CDR2 SYGVNS. The CDR3 spans 13 residues. V was shortened by 4 bases and J by 2 bases, with 8 bases between the two germline ends. The CDR3 coding sequence is TGTGCCAGCAGTGTTCCGGGACAAGAGACCCAGTACTTC. This translates into CASSVPGQETQYF.

The rearrangement uses TRBV27 and TRBJ1-3, with D unresolved. In germline, CDR1 is MNHEY, CDR2 SMNVEV (reference sequence). The CDR3 runs 16 residues. V gave up 6 bases and J gave up 0 bases, with 15 bases separating them. CDR3 DNA: TGTGCCAGCAGCCAAGGACCTTCTGCCTCTGGAAACACCATATATTTT. This encodes CASSQGPSASGNTIYF.

This chain joins TRBV12-3 or TRBV12-4 and TRBJ1-2, with unresolved D. The CDR3 spans 14 residues. The V and J ends lost 5 bases and 0 bases respectively, with 10 bases between them. The CDR3 sequence is CASSRGDSNYGYTF. CDR3 nucleotide sequence: TGTGCCAGCAGTCGGGGAGATTCTAACTATGGCTACACCTTC.